The next 9 T cell receptor beta chains were all read from a single sample in a study of blood T cells in healthy people across ages. Then a second PCR, running about 6 to 12 cycles, was carried out with a sample-barcoded 5' primer and a J-beta primer mix. MiXCR, run by TCRdb on the 5' RACE reads, gives a single entry per CDR3 protein. This sample has under 1,000,000 distinct CDR3 sequences, with 35% to 50% found just once. The specimen was blood. All receptors come from a man older than 75 in good health.

This clonotype was recorded a few times. The chain recombines TRBV7-2 with TRBJ1-1, with 7 bases matching TRBD1. This CDR3 comprises 15 residues. CDR1 and CDR2 (germline): SGHTA, FQGNSA. The trim removed 7 bases at V and 3 bases at J, leaving 11 bases unmatched. The CDR3 spells CASNRRQGLDTEAFF. CDR3 bases: TGTGCCAGCAACCGCAGACAGGGCTTGGACACTGAAGCTTTCTTT.

The genes are TRBV12-3 or TRBV12-4 and TRBJ2-3; the D gene is possibly TRBD2 (5 bases). The V gene lost 3 bases and the J gene lost 7 bases, with 20 bases spanning the gap. The CDR3 loop spans 16 amino acids. The CDR3 sequence is CASSFPLAGRENTQYF. The CDR3 coding sequence is TGTGCCAGCAGTTTTCCCCTCGCGGGTCGGGAAAATACGCAGTATTTT.

V gene TRBV7-2 combines with J gene TRBJ2-7; 12 nucleotides line up with TRBD2. J gave up 1 base and V 7 bases, and 14 bases lay outside the gene matches. Looked up from germline, CDR1 is SGHTA and CDR2 is FQGNSA. CDR3 size: 18 residues. The CDR3 is CASTQGTSGSSFSYEQYF. CDR3 nucleotide sequence: TGTGCCAGCACCCAAGGGACTAGCGGGTCCTCCTTTTCCTACGAGCAGTACTTC.

V usage is TRBV7-9 and J usage is TRBJ2-1, with 8 bases aligning to TRBD2. Germline assignment: CDR1 SEHNR and CDR2 FQNEAQ (reference sequence). With 5 bases clipped from V and 4 bases from J, the junction kept 7 bases outside the gene matches. The CDR3 covers 15 residues. The DNA of the CDR3 is TGTGCCAGCAGCGAACCGGGACTAGTTTACAATGAGCAGTTCTTC. It specifies CASSEPGLVYNEQFF.

The chain joins TRBV7-3 to TRBJ2-5; D might be TRBD2 (5 bases). TRBJ2-7 explains the end of the DNA better; the J call may be wrong. Germline CDR1 SGHTA, CDR2 FQGTGA. The CDR3 is 14 residues long. The CDR3 DNA reads as TGTGCCAGCAGCTTGAACGGAGCGGATTACGAGCAGTACTTC. It translates to CASSLNGADYEQYF.

The CDR3 DNA reads TGCAGTGCTAGAGGGATTAGCGGCGAGTATGGCTACACCTTC. Protein: CSARGISGEYGYTF. The V call is TRBV20-1, the J call TRBJ1-2; D not certain. There are 14 residues in the CDR3. Germline V gene data show CDR1 as DFQATT and CDR2 as SNEGSKA (reference sequence). V was trimmed by 1 base and J by 5 bases, leaving 14 bases between them.

The chain uses TRBV12-3 or TRBV12-4 and TRBJ1-4; 7 nucleotides line up with TRBD1. This CDR3 spans 14 amino acids. V lost 4 bases to trimming and J lost 10 bases; unmatched junction nucleotides: 9. CDR3 sequence reads: CASSSIPGTVKLFF. CDR3 sequence (DNA): TGTGCCAGCAGTTCCATACCTGGGACAGTAAAACTGTTTTTT.

This clonotype was seen a few times. The chain recombines TRBV20-1 with TRBJ2-1; D may be TRBD2 (5 bases). Trimming cost V 0 bases and J 9 bases, with 9 bases left between them. Germline CDR1 and CDR2: DFQATT and SNEGSKA (reference sequence). This CDR3 has 12 amino acids. The DNA for the CDR3 is TGCAGTGCTAGAGATAGAGGAGGTGAGCAGTTCTTC. Translated, it gives CSARDRGGEQFF.

The rearrangement uses TRBV20-1 and TRBJ2-1, with D perhaps TRBD2 (6 bases). This CDR3 contains 11 residues. V gave up 5 bases and J gave up 8 bases, with 10 bases separating them. In germline, CDR1 is DFQATT, CDR2 SNEGSKA (reference sequence). The CDR3 loop is CSAGRDYEQFF. CDR3 DNA sequence: TGCAGTGCTGGGCGGGACTATGAGCAGTTCTTC.